Presented here are 16 T cell receptor beta chains from one specimen sequenced in a study of cytomegalovirus exposure and HLA in healthy donors. The PCR ran on 60 Vbeta and 13 Jbeta primers. Clones were sequenced by immunoSEQ multiplex PCR, and TCRdb holds only the in-frame ones, with some missing. Of 150,000 to 180,000 clones in the sample, about three quarters were seen once. Sequenced sample: PBMCs. All receptors derive from a man aged 18 to 30 in good health and CMV-seronegative.

This sequence joins TRBV1 and TRBJ1-5; the tabulated D call, TRBD1, remains unverified against the DNA. TRBV1 is recorded as a pseudogene. This CDR3 has 15 amino acids. The chain's CDR3 is CTSSQASRSNQPQHF. DNA for the CDR3: TGCACCAGCAGCCAAGCTTCCAGAAGCAATCAGCCCCAGCATTTT.

V gene TRBV5-1 combines with J gene TRBJ2-5; 9 nucleotides agree with TRBD2. V shed 4 bases, J shed 5 bases, and the junction held 6 bases outside the gene matches. Per the germline V gene, CDR1 is SGHRS and CDR2 is YFSETQ. This CDR3 has 14 amino acids. The CDR3 protein is CASSRWTSEETQYF. CDR3 DNA sequence: TGCGCCAGCAGCCGATGGACTAGCGAGGAGACCCAGTACTTC.

V gene TRBV4-3 combines with J gene TRBJ2-3, with 10 bases identical to TRBD2. V lost 4 bases, J lost 4 bases, and 11 bases stayed unmatched. CDR3 length: 17 amino acids. Germline V lookup: CDR1 LGHNA, CDR2 YSLEER. CDR3 protein: CASSLRGQREGADTQYF. CDR3 in DNA: TGCGCCAGCAGCCTGCGGGGCCAGCGGGAGGGCGCAGATACGCAGTATTTT.

The chain uses TRBV6-5 and TRBJ1-5, with D unclear. V lost 7 bases and J 2 bases, leaving 12 bases between the germline ends. Germline CDR1 is MNHEY and CDR2 is SVGAGI. The CDR3 runs 14 residues. CDR3 DNA: TGTGCCAGCACCACCACTATAGGCAATCAGCCCCAGCATTTT. Protein sequence: CASTTTIGNQPQHF.

The V gene is TRBV9, the J gene TRBJ2-2; no reliable D call. Germline V gives CDR1 SGDLS, CDR2 YYNGEE. The CDR3 contains 16 residues. Trimming shortened V by 4 bases and J by 4 bases, and 17 bases separated the two germline ends. CDR3: CASSPTDSVGTGELFF. The DNA for the CDR3 is TGTGCCAGCAGCCCGACCGACTCCGTAGGCACCGGGGAGCTGTTTTTT.

The chain joins TRBV2 to TRBJ1-1; D possibly corresponds to TRBD1 (6 bases). Germline assignment: CDR1 SNHLY and CDR2 FYNNEI. Trimming took 2 bases from V and 4 from J, leaving 11 bases between them. The CDR3 extends over 14 amino acids. DNA for the CDR3: TGTGCCAGCAGTGAACAGGGGATGGGCACTGAAGCTTTCTTT. It is translated as CASSEQGMGTEAFF.

This clone was observed a handful of times. The chain links TRBV6-5 to TRBJ1-1; D possibly corresponds to TRBD1 (5 bases). CDR3 size: 14 residues. V lost 2 bases and J lost 4, with 11 bases in between. The germline CDR1 and CDR2 sequences are MNHEY and SVGAGI. The CDR3 spells CASSYKWGGTEAFF. CDR3 DNA: TGTGCCAGCAGTTACAAGTGGGGGGGCACTGAAGCTTTCTTT.

The chain combines TRBV6-5 with TRBJ1-3; possibly TRBD1 for D (6 bases). The V end lost 6 bases, the J end lost 0 bases, and 12 bases lay between the germline ends. The CDR3 totals 15 residues. CDR1 is MNHEY, CDR2 SVGAGI, per germline. CDR3: CASSPTGSSGNTIYF. In DNA form, the CDR3 reads TGTGCCAGCAGCCCCACAGGGAGCTCTGGAAACACCATATATTTT.

The CDR3 here is CASSSSNEQFF. The CDR3 DNA is TGTGCCAGCAGTTCTAGCAATGAGCAGTTCTTC. The V gene is TRBV28, the J gene TRBJ2-1, with D hard to call. CDR1 is MDHEN and CDR2 is SYDVKM in the germline V gene. The CDR3 is 11 residues long. Trimming pared 4 bases from V and 6 bases from J, leaving 4 bases between.

In this sample, this clone turned up a few times. The chain carries TRBV7-9 and TRBJ2-5, with a weak D call TRBD2 (6 bases). Matching the DNA end better, TRBJ2-7 makes the J call doubtful. Per germline, CDR1 SEHNR and CDR2 FQNEAQ (reference sequence). The CDR3 is 12 amino acids. The DNA of the CDR3 is TGTGCCAGCAGCTTAGGGGGGGACGAGCAGTACTTC. Protein product: CASSLGGDEQYF.

J is TRBJ1-2 and V is TRBV11-2, with TRBD1 matching 7 bases. CDR3 length: 16 amino acids. V gave up 5 bases and J gave up 6 bases; unmatched junction bases: 15. Germline CDR1 is SGHAT and CDR2 is FQNNGV. In DNA, the CDR3 is TGTGCCAGCAGCGTCTTACAGGGGAAGAAGGCCAATGGCTACACCTTC. Its translation is CASSVLQGKKANGYTF.

For the CDR3, the DNA is TGCAGCGCCCAAGGACAGGGTGACACTGAAGCTTTCTTT. Its protein is CSAQGQGDTEAFF. V and J are TRBV29-1 and TRBJ1-1, with TRBD1 matching 8 bases. Germline V CDR1 and CDR2: SQVTM, ANQGSEA. This CDR3 is 13 amino acids long. Trimming removed 7 bases from V and 3 bases from J; junction bases left unmatched: 7. Full variable domain (remainder filled in from reference TRBV29-1 and TRBJ1-1): SAVISQKPSRDICQRGTSLTIQCQVDSQVTMMFWYRQQPGQSLTLIATANQGSEATYESGFVIDKFPISRPNLTFSTLTVSNMSPEDSSIYLCSAQGQGDTEAFFGQGTRLTVV.

The rearrangement joins TRBV7-9 to TRBJ2-1; D unclear. The germline V gene encodes CDR1 SEHNR and CDR2 FQNEAQ (reference sequence). The CDR3 runs to 12 residues. The CDR3 DNA is TGTTCCTGCATTCTCACAAACAATGAGCAGTTCTTC. This gives the protein CSCILTNNEQFF.

V gene TRBV5-4 combines with J gene TRBJ2-1; 9 bases map to TRBD2. The CDR3 contains 17 residues. Trimming cost V 0 bases and J 1 base; bases outside gene matches: 5. CDR1 is SGHNT, CDR2 YYREEE, per germline (reference sequence). CDR3 protein: CASSLAPAGGSYNEQFF. The CDR3 DNA is TGTGCCAGCAGCTTGGCCCCAGCGGGAGGATCCTACAATGAGCAGTTCTTC.

CDR3 sequence: CASSLAEVAGVSYEQYF. CDR3 in DNA: TGCGCCAGCAGCTTGGCCGAGGTAGCGGGGGTCTCCTACGAGCAGTACTTC. The V gene is TRBV5-1, the J gene TRBJ2-7, with 9 bases that match TRBD2. The V and J ends lost 0 bases and 0 bases, in that order; junction bases with no gene match: 7. The CDR3 has 17 amino acids. Germline CDR1 reads SGHRS; CDR2 reads YFSETQ. Supplemented by reference TRBV5-1 and TRBJ2-7, the full variable domain reads KAGVTQTPRYLIKTRGQQVTLSCSPISGHRSVSWYQQTPGQGLQFLFEYFSETQRNKGNFPGRFSGRQFSNSRSEMNVSTLELGDSALYLCASSLAEVAGVSYEQYFGPGTRLTVT.

This chain connects TRBV29-1 to TRBJ1-2; no firm D call. The CDR3 spans 11 residues. Trimming removed 5 bases from V and 8 bases from J, with 12 bases in between. Germline V gives CDR1 SQVTM, CDR2 ANQGSEA. This CDR3 reads CSVHSGKGYTF. The CDR3 DNA reads TGCAGCGTTCACTCCGGGAAGGGCTACACCTTC.